This TCR beta chain was obtained from a study of T cell responses to AZD1222 COVID-19 vaccine. Study-wide findings and caveats: Repertoire sampling occurred only after the peak T cell response. The span of vaccine-associated CD4 TCRs extended across spike, with dominance at 160-218 and 743-854. The sample set comprised mostly white British donors with more females, and clonal diversity was possibly underestimated. Two AZD1222 administrations were followed by greater Spike-specific TCR breadth and depth.

Of note for this clone: The target antigen is unknown.

The assay was immunoSEQ multiplex PCR, and TCRdb's table has in-frame clones only and misses some. The data show fewer than 110,000 clones, 91% seen once. Material: peripheral blood, obtained on day 0 of AZD1222 vaccination. The receptor comes from an adult in good health.

In nucleotides, the CDR3 is TGTGCCAGCTCACTGGACCTACAGGGAACCATATATTTT. Translated, it gives CASSLDLQGTIYF. The rearrangement uses TRBV18 and TRBJ1-3; D is perhaps TRBD1 (6 bases). Between the trimmed V and J ends, which lost 4 bases and 10 bases, there was a span of 14 bases. Looked up from germline, CDR1 is KGHSH and CDR2 is LQKENI. This CDR3 has 13 residues.